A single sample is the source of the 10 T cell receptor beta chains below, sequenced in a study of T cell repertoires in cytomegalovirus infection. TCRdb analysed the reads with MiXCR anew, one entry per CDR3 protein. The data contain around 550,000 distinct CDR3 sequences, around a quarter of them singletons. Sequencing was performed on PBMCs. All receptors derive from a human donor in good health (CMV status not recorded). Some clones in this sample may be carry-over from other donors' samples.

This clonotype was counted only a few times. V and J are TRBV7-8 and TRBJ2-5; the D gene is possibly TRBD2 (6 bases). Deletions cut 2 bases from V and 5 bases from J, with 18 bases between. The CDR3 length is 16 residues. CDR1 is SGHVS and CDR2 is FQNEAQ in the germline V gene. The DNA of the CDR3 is TGTGCCAGCAGCTTAAAGGCTTACGGGAGAAGGGAGACCCAGTACTTC. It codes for CASSLKAYGRRETQYF.

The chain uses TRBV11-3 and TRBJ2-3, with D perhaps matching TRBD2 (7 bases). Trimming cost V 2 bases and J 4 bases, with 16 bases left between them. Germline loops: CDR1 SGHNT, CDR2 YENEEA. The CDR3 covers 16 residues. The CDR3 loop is CASSLSGGRVSDTQYF. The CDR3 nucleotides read TGTGCCAGCAGCTTATCCGGGGGGCGGGTATCAGATACGCAGTATTTT.

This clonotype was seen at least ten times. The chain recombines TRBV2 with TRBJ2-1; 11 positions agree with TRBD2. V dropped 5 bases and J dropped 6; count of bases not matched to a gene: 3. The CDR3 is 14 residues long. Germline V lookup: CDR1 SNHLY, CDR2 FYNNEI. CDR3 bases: TGTGCCAGCAGTCGACTAGCGGGACGCAATGAGCAGTTCTTC. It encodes CASSRLAGRNEQFF.

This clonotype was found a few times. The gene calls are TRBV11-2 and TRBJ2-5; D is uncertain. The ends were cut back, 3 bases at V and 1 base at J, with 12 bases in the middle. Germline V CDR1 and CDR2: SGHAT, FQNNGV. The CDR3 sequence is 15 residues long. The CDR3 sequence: CASSLQGSTQETQYF. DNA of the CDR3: TGTGCCAGCAGCTTGCAAGGAAGTACCCAAGAGACCCAGTACTTC.

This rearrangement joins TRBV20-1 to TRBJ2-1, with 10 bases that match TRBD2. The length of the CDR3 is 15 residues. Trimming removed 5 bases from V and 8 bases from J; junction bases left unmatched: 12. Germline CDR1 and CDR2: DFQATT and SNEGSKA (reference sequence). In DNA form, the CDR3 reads TGCAGTGCTTACGATTCTAGCGGGAGTAGCGATGAGCAGTTCTTC. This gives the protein CSAYDSSGSSDEQFF.

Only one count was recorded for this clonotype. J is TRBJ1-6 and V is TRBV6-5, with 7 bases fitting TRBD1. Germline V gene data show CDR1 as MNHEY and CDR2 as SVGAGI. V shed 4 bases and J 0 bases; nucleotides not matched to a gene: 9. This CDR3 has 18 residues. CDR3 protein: CASSFTVRGSSYNSPLHF. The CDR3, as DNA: TGTGCCAGCAGTTTTACTGTCAGGGGGAGCTCCTATAATTCACCCCTCCACTTT.

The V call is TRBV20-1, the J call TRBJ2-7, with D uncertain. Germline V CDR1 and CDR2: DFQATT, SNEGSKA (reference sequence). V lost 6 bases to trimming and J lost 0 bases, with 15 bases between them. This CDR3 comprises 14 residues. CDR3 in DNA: TGCAGTGCCCTAATTACCCTTAGCTCCTACGAGCAGTACTTC. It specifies CSALITLSSYEQYF.

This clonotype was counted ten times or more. The CDR3 is CASSDPTDTQYF. DNA of the CDR3: TGTGCCAGCAGCGACCCGACAGATACGCAGTATTTT. This sequence joins TRBV7-2 and TRBJ2-3; unclear D gene. The CDR3 runs 12 residues. Trimming removed 5 bases at V and 3 bases at J, with 6 bases between. Germline CDR1 is SGHTA and CDR2 is FQGNSA.

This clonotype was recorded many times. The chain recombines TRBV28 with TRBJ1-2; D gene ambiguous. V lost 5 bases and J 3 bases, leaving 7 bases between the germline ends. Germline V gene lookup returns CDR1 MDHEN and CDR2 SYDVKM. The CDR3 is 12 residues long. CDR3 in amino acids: CASSPLHYGYTF. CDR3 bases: TGTGCCAGCAGTCCATTACACTATGGCTACACCTTC.

CDR3: CASSQEDRGGADEQFF. The CDR3 DNA is TGCGCCAGCAGCCAAGAGGACCGGGGGGGGGCGGATGAGCAGTTCTTC. The gene calls are TRBV4-3 and TRBJ2-1; TRBD2 matches 8 bases. The junction had 9 bases not matched to a gene; V was cut back by 0 bases and J by 8 bases. The CDR3 totals 16 residues. CDR1 LGHNA and CDR2 YSLEER come from the germline V gene.